The sequence of this T cell receptor beta chain was determined in a study of blood T cell repertoires in COVID-19. Concerning this clone: Germline is not matched at one junction end, which may reflect a read error.

Germline V lookup: CDR1 SGHTS, CDR2 YDEGEE. The CDR3 consists of 11 residues. The assay was immunoSEQ multiplex PCR, and TCRdb's table has in-frame clones only and misses some. The sample shows some 150,000 clones, roughly nine tenths of them seen only once. The chain carries TRBV5-8 and TRBJ2-1; no clear D. The origin of this receptor is a woman in her 70s with acute or convalescent COVID-19. The source material was peripheral blood. CDR3 loop: CASSPQSPPVF. Written as DNA, the CDR3 is TGTGCCAGCAGCCCACAGAGTCCTCCAGTCTTC.